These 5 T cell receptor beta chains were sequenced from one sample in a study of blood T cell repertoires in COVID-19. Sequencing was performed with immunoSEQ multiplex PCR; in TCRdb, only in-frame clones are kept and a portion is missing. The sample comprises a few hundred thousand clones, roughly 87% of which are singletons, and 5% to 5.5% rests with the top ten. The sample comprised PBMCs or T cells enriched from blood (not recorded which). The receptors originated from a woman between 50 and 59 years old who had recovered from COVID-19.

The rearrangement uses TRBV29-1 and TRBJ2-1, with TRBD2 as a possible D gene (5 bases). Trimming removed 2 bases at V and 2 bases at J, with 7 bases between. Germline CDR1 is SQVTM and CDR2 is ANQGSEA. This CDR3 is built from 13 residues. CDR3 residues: CSVEREPYNEQFF. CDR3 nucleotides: TGCAGCGTTGAACGGGAACCCTACAATGAGCAGTTCTTC.

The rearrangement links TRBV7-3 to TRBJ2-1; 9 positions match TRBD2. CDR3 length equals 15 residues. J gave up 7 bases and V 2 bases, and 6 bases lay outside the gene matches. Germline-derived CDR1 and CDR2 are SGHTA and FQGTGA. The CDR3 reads CASSLVAGVINEQFF. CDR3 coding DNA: TGTGCCAGCAGCTTAGTAGCGGGAGTAATAAATGAGCAGTTCTTC.

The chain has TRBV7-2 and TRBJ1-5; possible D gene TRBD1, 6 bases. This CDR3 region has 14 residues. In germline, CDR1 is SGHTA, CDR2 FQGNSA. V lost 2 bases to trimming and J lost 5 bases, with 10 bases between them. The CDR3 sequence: CASSLQGTYQPQHF. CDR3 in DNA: TGTGCCAGCAGCTTACAGGGGACCTATCAGCCCCAGCATTTT.

CDR3 nucleotides: TGTGCCAGCAACTTGTCAGGGTCCTATGGCTACACCTTC. It encodes CASNLSGSYGYTF. The rearrangement links TRBV6-5 to TRBJ1-2, with D perhaps TRBD1 (5 bases). The V and J ends lost 7 bases and 4 bases respectively, with 13 bases between them. Germline CDR1 MNHEY, CDR2 SVGAGI. This CDR3 has 13 residues.

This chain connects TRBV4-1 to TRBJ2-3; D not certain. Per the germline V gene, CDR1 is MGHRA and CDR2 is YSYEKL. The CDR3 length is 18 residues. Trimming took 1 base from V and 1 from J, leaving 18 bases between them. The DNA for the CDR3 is TGCGCCAGCAGCCAAGGAACACAGAACCTTTTGCGCACAGATACGCAGTATTTT. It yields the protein CASSQGTQNLLRTDTQYF.